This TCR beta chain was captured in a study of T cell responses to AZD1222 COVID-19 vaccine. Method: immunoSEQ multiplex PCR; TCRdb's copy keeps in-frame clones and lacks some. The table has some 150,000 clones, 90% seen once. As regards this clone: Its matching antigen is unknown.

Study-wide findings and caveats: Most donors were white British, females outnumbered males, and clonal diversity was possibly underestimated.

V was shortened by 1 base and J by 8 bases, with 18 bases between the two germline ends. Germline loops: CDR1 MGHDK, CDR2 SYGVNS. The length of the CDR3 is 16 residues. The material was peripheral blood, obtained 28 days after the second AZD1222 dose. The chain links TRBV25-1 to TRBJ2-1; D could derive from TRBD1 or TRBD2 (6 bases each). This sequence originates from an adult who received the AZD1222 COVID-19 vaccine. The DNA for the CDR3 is TGTGCCAGCAGTGAATCACTCCGGGGGCTGCGCTATGAGCAGTTCTTC. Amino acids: CASSESLRGLRYEQFF.